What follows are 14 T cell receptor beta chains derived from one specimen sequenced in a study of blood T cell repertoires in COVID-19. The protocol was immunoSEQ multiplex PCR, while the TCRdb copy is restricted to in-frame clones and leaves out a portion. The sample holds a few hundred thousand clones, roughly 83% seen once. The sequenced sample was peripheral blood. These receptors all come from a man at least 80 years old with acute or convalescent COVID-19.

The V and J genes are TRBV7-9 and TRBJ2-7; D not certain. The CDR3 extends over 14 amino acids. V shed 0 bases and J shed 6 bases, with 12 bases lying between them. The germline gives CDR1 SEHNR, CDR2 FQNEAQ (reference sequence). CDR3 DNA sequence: TGTGCCAGCAGCTTAGCTTTCTCGGGTACCGAGCAGTACTTC. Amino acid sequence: CASSLAFSGTEQYF.

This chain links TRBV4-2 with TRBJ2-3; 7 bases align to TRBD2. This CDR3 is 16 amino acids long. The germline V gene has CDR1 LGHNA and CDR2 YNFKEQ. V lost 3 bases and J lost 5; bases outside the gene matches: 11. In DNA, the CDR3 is TGTGCCAGCAGCCAGGAACGTGGCGGGAGCCTAGATACGCAGTATTTT. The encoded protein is CASSQERGGSLDTQYF.

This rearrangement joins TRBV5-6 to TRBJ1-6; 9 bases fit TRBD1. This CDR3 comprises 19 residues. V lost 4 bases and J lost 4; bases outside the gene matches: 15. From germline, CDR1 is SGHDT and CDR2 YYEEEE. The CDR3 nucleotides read TGTGCCAGCAGCGGCCGAGGTTTGGGACAGGGTTATTATAATTCACCCCTCCACTTT. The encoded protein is CASSGRGLGQGYYNSPLHF.

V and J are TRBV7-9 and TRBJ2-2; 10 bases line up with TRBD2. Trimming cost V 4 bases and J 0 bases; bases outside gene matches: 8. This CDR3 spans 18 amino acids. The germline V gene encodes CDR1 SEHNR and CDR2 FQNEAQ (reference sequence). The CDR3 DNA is TGTGCCAGCAGCTCCACCGGGACTAGCGTTTCGAACACCGGGGAGCTGTTTTTT. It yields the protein CASSSTGTSVSNTGELFF.

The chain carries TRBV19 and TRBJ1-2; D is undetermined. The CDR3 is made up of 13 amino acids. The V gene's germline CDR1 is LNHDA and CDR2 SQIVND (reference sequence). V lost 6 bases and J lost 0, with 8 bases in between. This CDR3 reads CASRKPTNYGYTF. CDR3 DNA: TGTGCCAGTAGGAAGCCAACTAACTATGGCTACACCTTC.

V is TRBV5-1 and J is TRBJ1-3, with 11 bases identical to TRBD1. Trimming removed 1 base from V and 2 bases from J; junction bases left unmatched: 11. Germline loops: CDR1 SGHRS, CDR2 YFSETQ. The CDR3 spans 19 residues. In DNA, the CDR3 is TGCGCCAGCAGCTTGAGGCCGACGGGACAGGGGGTGGCTGGAAACACCATATATTTT. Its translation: CASSLRPTGQGVAGNTIYF.

The DNA for the CDR3 is TGTGCCAGCTCACCACTACTAGCGGGAGGGGAGGATGAGCAGTTCTTC. This encodes CASSPLLAGGEDEQFF. This chain links TRBV18 with TRBJ2-1; 13 bases are a match to TRBD2. J gave up 8 bases and V 1 base, and 5 bases lay outside the gene matches. CDR1 KGHSH and CDR2 LQKENI come from the germline V gene. The CDR3 contains 16 residues.

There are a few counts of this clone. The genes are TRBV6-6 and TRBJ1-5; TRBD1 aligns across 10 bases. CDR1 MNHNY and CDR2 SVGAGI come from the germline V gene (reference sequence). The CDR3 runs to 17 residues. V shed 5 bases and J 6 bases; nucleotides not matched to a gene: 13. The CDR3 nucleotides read TGTGCCAGCAGTCCCGGTGGGACAGGGGCTAGGAGTCAGCCCCAGCATTTT. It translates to CASSPGGTGARSQPQHF.

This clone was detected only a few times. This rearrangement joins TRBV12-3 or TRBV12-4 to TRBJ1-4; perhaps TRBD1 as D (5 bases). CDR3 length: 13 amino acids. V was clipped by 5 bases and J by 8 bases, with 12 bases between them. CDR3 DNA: TGTGCCAGCAGTGGGGGGAGTGTCGAAAAACTGTTTTTT. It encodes CASSGGSVEKLFF.

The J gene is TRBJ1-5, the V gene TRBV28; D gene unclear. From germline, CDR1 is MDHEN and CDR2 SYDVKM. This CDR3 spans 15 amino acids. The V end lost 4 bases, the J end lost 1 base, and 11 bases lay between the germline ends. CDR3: CASSSQTRSNQPQHF. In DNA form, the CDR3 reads TGTGCCAGCAGTTCCCAGACAAGGAGCAATCAGCCCCAGCATTTT.

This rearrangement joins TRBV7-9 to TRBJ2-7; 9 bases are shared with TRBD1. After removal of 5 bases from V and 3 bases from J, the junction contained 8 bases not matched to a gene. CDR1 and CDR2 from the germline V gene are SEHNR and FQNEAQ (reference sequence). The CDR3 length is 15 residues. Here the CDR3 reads CASSERQGVHYEQYF. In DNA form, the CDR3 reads TGTGCCAGCAGCGAAAGACAGGGGGTTCACTACGAGCAGTACTTC.

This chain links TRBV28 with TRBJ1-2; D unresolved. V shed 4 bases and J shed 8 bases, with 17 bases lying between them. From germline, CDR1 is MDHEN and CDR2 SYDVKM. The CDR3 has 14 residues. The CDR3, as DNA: TGTGCCAGCAGTTCGCGTGGTGGCGCGGCAGGCTACACCTTC. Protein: CASSSRGGAAGYTF.

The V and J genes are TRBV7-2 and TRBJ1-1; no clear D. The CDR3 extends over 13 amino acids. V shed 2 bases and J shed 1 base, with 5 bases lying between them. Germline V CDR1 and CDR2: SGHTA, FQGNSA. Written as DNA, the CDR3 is TGTGCCAGCAGCTTAAACGGGAACACTGAAGCTTTCTTT. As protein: CASSLNGNTEAFF.

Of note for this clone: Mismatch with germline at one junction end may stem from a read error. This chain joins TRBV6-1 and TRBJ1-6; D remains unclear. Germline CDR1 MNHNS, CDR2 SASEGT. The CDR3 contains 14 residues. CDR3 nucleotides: TGTGCCAGCAGTGAAGTCGGGTTTAATTCACCCCTCTACTTT. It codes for CASSEVGFNSPLYF.